These 25 T cell receptor beta chains originate from one sample sequenced in a study of CD8 T cells in ankylosing spondylitis. TCRdb redid the calling of the 5' RACE reads with MiXCR, one entry per CDR3 protein. The sample lists about 130,000 distinct CDR3 sequences, roughly 6.6% occurring once. The specimen was blood, either unsorted or a sorted T cell fraction (not recorded which). The source of these receptors is a male donor with ankylosing spondylitis or in good health (not recorded which).

This clonotype was observed many times. The chain combines TRBV20-1 with TRBJ2-7; 11 bases map to TRBD1. Germline V gene data show CDR1 as DFQATT and CDR2 as SNEGSKA (reference sequence). The CDR3 extends over 14 amino acids. The junction had 7 bases not matched to a gene; V was cut back by 4 bases and J by 5 bases. The CDR3 nucleotides read TGCAGTGCTACACTCGGACAGGGGGCGGACGAGCAGTACTTC. Protein: CSATLGQGADEQYF.

In its sample, this clonotype was seen many times. V and J are TRBV6-1 and TRBJ2-1; D perhaps matches TRBD1 (7 bases). V was shortened by 5 bases and J by 8 bases, with 19 bases between the two germline ends. CDR3 length: 15 amino acids. Germline V gives CDR1 MNHNS, CDR2 SASEGT. As DNA, the CDR3 is TGTGCCAGCAGTCGCGGGACAGCCCTTCTCGATGAGCAGTTCTTC. Translated, it gives CASSRGTALLDEQFF.

This clonotype came up many times. V and J are TRBV20-1 and TRBJ2-1, with 12 bases fitting TRBD2. The V segment lost 3 bases and the J segment 4 bases; nucleotides outside the gene matches: 4. The length of the CDR3 is 15 residues. From germline, CDR1 is DFQATT and CDR2 SNEGSKA (reference sequence). This CDR3 reads CSASGTSGPYNEQFF. The CDR3 region has the DNA TGCAGTGCTAGCGGGACTAGCGGGCCTTACAATGAGCAGTTCTTC.

The chain combines TRBV11-1 with TRBJ1-1; D is uncertain. The V and J ends lost 2 bases and 6 bases respectively, with 25 bases between them. The germline CDR1 and CDR2 sequences are SGHAT and FQDESV (reference sequence). The CDR3 length is 18 residues. The CDR3 spells CASSLIVVADQRVAEAFF. The CDR3, as DNA: TGTGCCAGCAGCTTAATTGTTGTGGCGGACCAAAGGGTCGCTGAAGCTTTCTTT. The full variable domain, rest sourced from reference TRBV11-1 and TRBJ1-1, is EAEVAQSPRYKITEKSQAVAFWCDPISGHATLYWYRQILGQGPELLVQFQDESVVDDSQLPKDRFSAERLKGVDSTLKIQPAELGDSAMYLCASSLIVVADQRVAEAFFGQGTRLTVV.

This clonotype was seen ten or more times. The chain carries TRBV11-3 and TRBJ2-3; D gene unclear. The V gene lost 2 bases and the J gene lost 4 bases, with 4 bases spanning the gap. Germline V CDR1 and CDR2: SGHNT, YENEEA. This CDR3 has 12 amino acids. The CDR3 reads CASSLSADTQYF. DNA for the CDR3: TGTGCCAGCAGCTTATCCGCAGATACGCAGTATTTT.

This clonotype was counted ten times or more. This chain links TRBV5-1 with TRBJ1-5, with TRBD1 matching 9 bases. V shed 0 bases, J shed 10 bases, and the junction held 11 bases outside the gene matches. Per the germline V gene, CDR1 is SGHRS and CDR2 is YFSETQ. This CDR3 comprises 16 residues. CDR3 nucleotide sequence: TGCGCCAGCAGCTTGGGTACAGGGGGCCAAGGAGGTCCCCAGCATTTT. Protein sequence: CASSLGTGGQGGPQHF.

This clonotype was picked up many times. The chain recombines TRBV20-1 with TRBJ2-7, with D tentatively TRBD1 (5 bases). Germline V gene sequence: CDR1 DFQATT, CDR2 SNEGSKA (reference sequence). This CDR3 has 14 amino acids. The V gene lost 3 bases and the J gene lost 6 bases, with 18 bases spanning the gap. The CDR3 spells CSARDSGRVPEQYF. CDR3 DNA sequence: TGCAGTGCTAGGGATTCGGGCAGGGTACCCGAGCAGTACTTC.

Only a few counts were recorded for this clonotype. This chain uses TRBV20-1 with TRBJ2-7; 7 bases fit TRBD1. CDR1 DFQATT and CDR2 SNEGSKA come from the germline V gene (reference sequence). The CDR3 has 14 amino acids. Losses at the gene ends were 6 bases for V and 0 bases for J; bases not matched to a gene: 8. CDR3 residues: CSAKRWDSSYEQYF. In DNA form, the CDR3 reads TGCAGTGCCAAGAGATGGGACAGCTCCTACGAGCAGTACTTC.

This clonotype was observed at least ten times. Written as DNA, the CDR3 is TGTGCCAGCAGCTTAGAGGCCATGAACACTGAAGCTTTCTTT. It specifies CASSLEAMNTEAFF. The V and J genes are TRBV7-9 and TRBJ1-1; D unclear. Per germline, CDR1 SEHNR and CDR2 FQNEAQ (reference sequence). V shed 1 base and J shed 0 bases, with 6 bases lying between them. The CDR3 loop spans 14 amino acids.

This clonotype came up many times. J is TRBJ2-5 and V is TRBV9; D remains unclear. The CDR3 runs 14 residues. Trimming removed 4 bases from V and 1 base from J, with 11 bases in between. CDR1 and CDR2 (germline): SGDLS, YYNGEE. This CDR3 reads CASSPLGRQETQYF. The CDR3 region has the DNA TGTGCCAGCAGCCCCCTAGGACGCCAAGAGACCCAGTACTTC.

In its sample, this clonotype was seen many times. The chain is built from TRBV9 and TRBJ1-1, with D perhaps matching TRBD1 (5 bases). Germline V CDR1 and CDR2: SGDLS, YYNGEE. This CDR3 spans 14 amino acids. Trimming shortened V by 4 bases and J by 5 bases, and 15 bases separated the two germline ends. Here the CDR3 reads CASSPQRGVTEAFF. In nucleotides, the CDR3 is TGTGCCAGCAGCCCCCAGAGAGGGGTAACTGAAGCTTTCTTT. The variable domain in full, completed from reference TRBV9 and TRBJ1-1, reads DSGVTQTPKHLITATGQRVTLRCSPRSGDLSVYWYQQSLDQGLQFLIQYYNGEERAKGNILERFSAQQFPDLHSELNLSSLELGDSALYFCASSPQRGVTEAFFGQGTRLTVV.

This clonotype was observed many times. This CDR3 is CASSLEGKSNQPQHF. The CDR3 DNA sequence: TGCGCCAGCAGCTTGGAGGGGAAGAGCAATCAGCCCCAGCATTTT. The rearrangement joins TRBV5-1 to TRBJ1-5; tentatively, D is TRBD1 (5 bases). Germline CDR1 reads SGHRS; CDR2 reads YFSETQ. Trimming left V 0 bases short and J 1 base short, with 8 bases between. This CDR3 contains 15 residues.

This clonotype was observed at least ten times. The CDR3 nucleotides are TGTGCCACCAGCAGAGAGTCCCTAACGCAGTATTTT. Its translation is CATSRESLTQYF. This rearrangement joins TRBV15 to TRBJ2-3; D call uncertain. The germline gives CDR1 LNHNV, CDR2 YYDKDF (reference sequence). Trimming took off 0 bases at V and 9 bases at J, with 7 bases between the two ends. There are 12 residues in the CDR3.

The CDR3 sequence: CATSRDVGSEQYF. CDR3 DNA: TGTGCCACCAGCAGAGATGTGGGGTCGGAGCAGTACTTC. The chain uses TRBV15 and TRBJ2-7, with D uncertain. Deletions cut 0 bases from V and 7 bases from J, with 10 bases between. The CDR3 runs to 13 residues. CDR1 is LNHNV and CDR2 is YYDKDF in the germline V gene (reference sequence).

The chain employs TRBV29-1 and TRBJ2-7; perhaps TRBD1 as D (6 bases). Germline assignment: CDR1 SQVTM and CDR2 ANQGSEA. The germline V and J ends were trimmed by 3 bases and 3 bases, with 15 bases remaining between them. This CDR3 has 14 residues. Here the CDR3 DNA reads TGCAGCGTTGACAGGGGCCCGTTGGGCTACGAGCAGTACTTC. This encodes CSVDRGPLGYEQYF.

In this sample, this clonotype turned up a few times. The genes are TRBV5-5 and TRBJ1-4; D gene unclear. Germline-derived CDR1 and CDR2 are SGHKS and YYEKEE (reference sequence). The CDR3 sequence is 14 residues long. V lost 1 base to trimming and J lost 0 bases, with 4 bases between them. The CDR3 nucleotides read TGTGCCAGCAGCTTGATTCCAACTAATGAAAAACTGTTTTTT. The encoded protein is CASSLIPTNEKLFF.

Comment on this clonotype: One base away lies a much larger clone, so this may be a sequencing read error. The chain employs TRBV5-1 and TRBJ2-7, with D hard to call. The V end was cut by 4 bases, the J end by 3 bases, with 5 bases between. Germline V gene data show CDR1 as SGHRS and CDR2 as YFSETQ. This CDR3 contains 11 residues. This chain's CDR3 is CASSHYYEQYF. CDR3 coding DNA: TGCGCCAGCAGCCACTACTACGAGCAGTACTTC. Using reference TRBV5-1 and TRBJ2-7 for the parts outside the CDR3, the full variable domain is KAGVTQTPRYLIKTRGQQVTLSCSPISGHRSVSWYQQTPGQGLQFLFEYFSETQRNKGNFPGRFSGRQFSNSRSEMNVSTLELGDSALYLCASSHYYEQYFGPGTRLTVT.

The table lists this clonotype with many counts. This sequence joins TRBV28 and TRBJ2-7, with unresolved D. The CDR3 sequence is 13 residues long. The V gene lost 7 bases and the J gene lost 0 bases, with 10 bases spanning the gap. Germline V gene data show CDR1 as MDHEN and CDR2 as SYDVKM. The CDR3 DNA sequence: TGTGCCAGCATTGGGCCACCCTCCTACGAGCAGTACTTC. It codes for CASIGPPSYEQYF. The full variable domain, in which reference TRBV28 and TRBJ2-7 provide the parts outside the CDR3, is DVKVTQSSRYLVKRTGEKVFLECVQDMDHENMFWYRQDPGLGLRLIYFSYDVKMKEKGDIPEGYSVSREKKERFSLILESASTNQTSMYLCASIGPPSYEQYFGPGTRLTVT.

This clonotype was detected many times. The genes are TRBV30 and TRBJ2-5; a weak D match, TRBD2 (6 bases). The CDR3 consists of 13 residues. V lost 4 bases to trimming and J lost 2 bases, with 11 bases between them. CDR1 is GTSNPN, CDR2 SVGIG, per germline (reference sequence). The CDR3 bases are TGTGCCTGGAATCCTAGCGAGCAAGAGACCCAGTACTTC. Translated: CAWNPSEQETQYF.

Many counts were recorded for this clonotype. J is TRBJ2-7 and V is TRBV30; TRBD1 agrees at 7 bases. Germline V gives CDR1 GTSNPN, CDR2 SVGIG (reference sequence). The CDR3 is made up of 12 amino acids. Trimming removed 5 bases from V and 0 bases from J; junction bases left unmatched: 1. CDR3 nucleotides: TGTGCCTGGGGGGACAGCTCCTACGAGCAGTACTTC. As protein: CAWGDSSYEQYF.

In its sample, this clonotype was seen a few times. The rearrangement uses TRBV5-1 and TRBJ2-1; 11 bases match TRBD2. The V gene's germline CDR1 is SGHRS and CDR2 YFSETQ. The CDR3 loop spans 14 amino acids. V shed 6 bases and J 6 bases; nucleotides not matched to a gene: 5. The CDR3 region has the DNA TGCGCCAGCACGGCCGGGACTAGCGGCAATGAGCAGTTCTTC. Its protein product is CASTAGTSGNEQFF.

This clonotype was observed at least ten times. The V and J genes are TRBV5-1 and TRBJ2-2, with D possibly matching TRBD1 (6 bases). The V end was cut by 0 bases, the J end by 1 base, with 7 bases between. The germline gives CDR1 SGHRS, CDR2 YFSETQ. The CDR3 has 15 amino acids. The CDR3 DNA follows: TGCGCCAGCAGCTTGGACAGGGTGAACACCGGGGAGCTGTTTTTT. Protein sequence: CASSLDRVNTGELFF.

In this sample, this clonotype turned up many times. The chain recombines TRBV4-3 with TRBJ2-1; 7 bases align to TRBD2. The germline V gene has CDR1 LGHNA and CDR2 YSLEER. CDR3 size: 13 residues. J lost 5 bases, V lost 5 bases, and 3 bases had no gene match. The CDR3 protein is CASSVGGNNEQFF. CDR3 DNA: TGCGCCAGCAGCGTGGGGGGGAACAATGAGCAGTTCTTC.

This clonotype was observed at least ten times. CDR3 in DNA: TGTGCCAGCAGCCCATACAGGGGACCCTACGAGCAGTACTTC. The encoded protein is CASSPYRGPYEQYF. The chain employs TRBV6-1 and TRBJ2-7, with 7 bases aligning to TRBD1. With 6 bases clipped from V and 2 bases from J, the junction kept 7 bases outside the gene matches. Looked up from germline, CDR1 is MNHNS and CDR2 is SASEGT. The CDR3 loop spans 14 amino acids.

This clonotype was counted at least ten times. The rearrangement uses TRBV5-1 and TRBJ2-2; D is undetermined. V lost 4 bases to trimming and J lost 4 bases, with 8 bases between them. The germline V gene has CDR1 SGHRS and CDR2 YFSETQ. The length of the CDR3 is 13 residues. In DNA form, the CDR3 reads TGCGCCAGCAGCACGGACGGCACCGGGGAGCTGTTTTTT. Amino acid sequence: CASSTDGTGELFF.